The clone carrying this T cell receptor (beta chain) was counted many times. The antigen is unknown. The time point is: sample taken at primary tumor resection. Donors were over 70 untreated early-stage non-small cell lung cancer patients. V was cut by 4 bases and J by 0 bases, with 19 bases left in between. The CDR3 covers 17 residues. Per germline, CDR1 SGHVS and CDR2 FQNEAQ. This entry belongs to a study of spatial heterogeneity in lung cancer. About the study: Detection consistently captured more beta-chain sequences than alpha-chain sequences.

Study outcomes and limitations: In tumors, expanded intratumoral alpha and beta TCR counts tracked mutation counts. Ubiquitous expanded TCR counts tracked ubiquitous nonsynonymous mutations, and regional counts tracked regional ones.

Each TCR cDNA molecule carried a unique molecular identifier. One entry per CDR3 protein results from TCRdb running MiXCR on the 5' RACE reads. The sample includes several thousand distinct CDR3 sequences, around 7% of them seen just once. The material was lung tumor tissue, obtained at surgery. This sequence joins TRBV7-8 and TRBJ2-7; possible D gene TRBD2, 7 bases. This sequence originates from a male donor with early-stage non-small cell lung cancer. CDR3 sequence (DNA): TGTGCCAGCAGCTCCTTTGGCGGGGGCCCAAGCTCCTACGAGCAGTACTTC. It translates to CASSSFGGGPSSYEQYF.